Reported below is one T cell receptor (beta chain). A far larger clone is just one base off, so this is likely a read error. TCR beta CDR3 was amplified from genomic DNA by two-round multiplex PCR. With primers specific to each TRBV and TRBJ gene, the first-round PCR was performed. TCRdb itself ran the multiplex PCR reads through MiXCR, one entry per CDR3 protein. The repertoire has around 51,000 distinct CDR3 sequences, 30% to 40% of them found once; the top ten carry approximately 8.3%. The V gene end was trimmed by 5 bases and the J gene end by 5 bases; junction bases not matched to a gene: 14. The germline CDR1 and CDR2 sequences are MNHNS and SASEGT. The CDR3 is 16 amino acids. This record belongs to a study of prognosis after radiotherapy for stage I lung cancer. Study context: Radiotherapy: SBRT, 3 to 5 fractions, biologically effective dose at least 100 Gy. No patient had concurrent therapy with stereotactic body radiotherapy.

This TCR derives from a donor older than 45 with non-small cell lung cancer. Here the sequenced sample was PBMCs, taken before or after stereotactic body radiation therapy (not recorded which). This chain connects TRBV6-1 to TRBJ2-7; 8 positions match TRBD2. The CDR3 loop is CASSYERECYVDEQYF. The CDR3 nucleotides read TGTGCCAGCAGTTACGAGCGGGAGTGCTACGTGGACGAGCAGTACTTC.